The clone carrying this T cell receptor beta chain has just one count. No antigen is known for it. The data were obtained in a study of T cell clones after liver transplantation. Across the whole study: Pre-transplant mixed lymphocyte reactions yielded third-party-reactive TCRbeta sequences as comparators for graft-donor-reactive sequences. Blood was drawn pre-transplant, before withdrawal, and after full or failed withdrawal. Broader study findings: Donor-reactive sequences fell more than third party-reactive ones, suggesting partial deletion.

Some clones are missing from TCRdb's copy, which holds only in-frame ones; the method was immunoSEQ multiplex PCR. This table has roughly 20,000 clones, 80% to 90% appearing once. CDR3 length: 14 amino acids. Germline CDR1 reads MDHEN; CDR2 reads SYDVKM. The V gene lost 5 bases and the J gene lost 0 bases, with 10 bases spanning the gap. This clonotype was obtained from a human donor who received a liver transplant. Sequencing used CD8+ T cells from blood, obtained before liver transplant. J is TRBJ1-2 and V is TRBV28; maybe TRBD1 (6 bases). CDR3 sequence reads: CASSPGQPNYGYTF. For the CDR3, the DNA is TGTGCCAGCAGTCCCGGACAGCCTAACTATGGCTACACCTTC.